This T cell receptor beta chain was profiled in a study of shared clonotypes between healthy human individuals. Per the original data handling: With immunoSEQ giving junction-only sequences and no quality scores, filtering differed. The assay was immunoSEQ multiplex PCR, and TCRdb's table has in-frame clones only and misses some. For V, J and clone size, that table is used; D and trimming come from the DNA. Among around 2.5 million clones listed, 93% were seen once. Germline CDR1 SSHAT, CDR2 FNYEAQ (reference sequence). CDR3 length equals 13 residues. The V gene lost 4 bases and the J gene lost 2 bases, with 8 bases spanning the gap. On this clone itself: The identical CDR3 is also encoded by other nucleotide sequences in the sample.

Researchers partitioned CD4+ cells into CD45RA+ naive and CD45RA-negative memory subsets. The sample comprised naive CD4+ T cells from PBMCs. Subset reported: CD45RA+ positively selected. The chain is built from TRBV7-7 and TRBJ1-1; D remains unclear. The sequence came from a man aged 18-30 years in good health. Some clones in this sample may be carry-over from other donors' samples. The CDR3 here is CASSSDRNTEAFF. CDR3 DNA: TGTGCCAGCAGCTCCGACCGTAACACTGAAGCTTTCTTT.